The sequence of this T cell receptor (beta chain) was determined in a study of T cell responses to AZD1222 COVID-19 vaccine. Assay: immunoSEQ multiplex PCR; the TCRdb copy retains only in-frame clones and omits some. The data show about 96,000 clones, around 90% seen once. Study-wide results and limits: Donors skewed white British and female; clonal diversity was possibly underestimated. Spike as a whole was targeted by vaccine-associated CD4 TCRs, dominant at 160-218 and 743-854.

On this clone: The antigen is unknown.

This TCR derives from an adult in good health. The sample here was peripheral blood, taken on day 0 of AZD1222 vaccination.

CDR3: CASTETSGSAGANVLTF. The DNA of the CDR3 is TGTGCCAGCACCGAGACTAGCGGGAGTGCTGGGGCCAACGTCCTGACTTTC. The rearrangement uses TRBV2 and TRBJ2-6; 12 bases align to TRBD2. The CDR3 spans 17 residues. The junction had 6 bases not matched to a gene; V was cut back by 7 bases and J by 2 bases. Germline V CDR1 and CDR2: SNHLY, FYNNEI.